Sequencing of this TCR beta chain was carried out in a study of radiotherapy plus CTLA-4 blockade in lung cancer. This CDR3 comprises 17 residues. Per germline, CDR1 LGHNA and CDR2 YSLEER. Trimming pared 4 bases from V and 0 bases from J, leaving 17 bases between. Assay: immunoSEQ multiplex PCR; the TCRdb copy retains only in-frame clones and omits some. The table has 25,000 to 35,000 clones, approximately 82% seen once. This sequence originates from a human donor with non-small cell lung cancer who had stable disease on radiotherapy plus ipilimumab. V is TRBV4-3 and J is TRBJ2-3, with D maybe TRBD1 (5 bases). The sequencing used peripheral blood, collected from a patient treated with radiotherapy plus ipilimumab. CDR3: CASSRVVVGLSTDTQYF. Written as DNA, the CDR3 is TGCGCCAGCAGCCGAGTCGTTGTGGGGCTGAGCACAGATACGCAGTATTTT.